This T cell receptor (beta chain) was found in a study of cytomegalovirus exposure and HLA in healthy donors. For the study at large: About 85 million unique TCRs from HLA-typed donors were held in an early release of data.

Both 60 Vbeta primers and 13 Jbeta primers went into the PCR. Profiling relied on immunoSEQ multiplex PCR, and the TCRdb table lists in-frame clones only, not all of them. Seen here are 45,000 to 75,000 clones, about 70% observed once, and the top ten hold roughly 19%. Points on this clone: Its antigen is unidentified.

This CDR3 has 16 amino acids. Germline CDR1 is SGHVS and CDR2 is FQNEAQ. V trimming: 5 bases; J trimming: 3 bases; junction bases outside the gene matches: 12. Study-level findings and limits: What a later analysis showed was that several of the most significant clusters appeared linked to common viral pathogens. In a later analysis, compared with equally common non-associated chains, HLA-associated beta chains were more expanded. Within an earlier analysis, most TCR beta V segments proved productive either about 90% or about 30% of the time.

The rearrangement joins TRBV7-8 to TRBJ2-7; 8 nucleotides line up with TRBD1. This receptor was taken from a woman in her sixties or seventies in good health and CMV-seropositive. Sequencing used PBMCs. The CDR3 nucleotides are TGTGCCAGCAGCCGGACCGGGACAGGATCCCTCTACGAGCAGTACTTC. It codes for CASSRTGTGSLYEQYF. The variable domain in full, completed from reference TRBV7-8 and TRBJ2-7, reads GAGVSQSPRYKVAKRGQDVALRCDPISGHVSLFWYQQALGQGPEFLTYFQNEAQLDKSGLPSDRFFAERPEGSVSTLKIQRTQQEDSAVYLCASSRTGTGSLYEQYFGPGTRLTVT.